These 8 T cell receptor beta chains came from one sample sequenced in a study of OX40 agonist ivuxolimab in advanced cancers. Assay: immunoSEQ multiplex PCR; the TCRdb copy retains only in-frame clones and omits some. The sample consists of 35,000 to 45,000 clones, 65% to 90% of them appearing once. The input for sequencing was CD4+ or CD8+ T cells sorted from blood, taken in a trial of the OX40 agonist ivuxolimab. All receptors derive from an adult with an advanced solid tumor such as melanoma, head and neck, liver or kidney cancer.

The chain recombines TRBV7-3 with TRBJ2-3, with a possible D match to TRBD2 (6 bases). The CDR3 is 16 amino acids. Per the germline V gene, CDR1 is SGHTA and CDR2 is FQGTGA. Between the trimmed V and J ends, which lost 4 bases and 0 bases, there was a span of 14 bases. The CDR3 is CASSYGLGGSTDTQYF. The CDR3 DNA reads as TGTGCCAGCAGCTACGGTTTGGGGGGAAGCACAGATACGCAGTATTTT.

Remarks on this clone: Because the CDR3's place on the DNA is in doubt, the DNA is left out and the CDR3 is given as listed by TCRdb. This rearrangement joins TRBV7-2 to TRBJ2-1; whether TRBD2, the table's D call, matches the DNA was not checked. CDR1 is SGHTA and CDR2 is FQGNSA in the germline V gene. The CDR3 totals 11 residues, both ends included. Here the CDR3 reads CAWGAGAREVF.

The chain recombines TRBV7-9 with TRBJ1-6, with D unresolved. CDR3 size: 16 residues. CDR1 SEHNR and CDR2 FQNEAQ come from the germline V gene (reference sequence). Trimming shortened V by 6 bases and J by 0 bases, and 12 bases separated the two germline ends. The CDR3 region has the DNA TGTGCCAGCAGTAGTAAGGTCAGCTCCTATAATTCACCCCTCCACTTT. It encodes CASSSKVSSYNSPLHF.

This chain links TRBV6-5 with TRBJ2-7; D possibly matches TRBD1 or TRBD2 (5 bases each). Germline V gene data show CDR1 as MNHEY and CDR2 as SVGAGI. The CDR3 has 15 residues. V was clipped by 7 bases and J by 4 bases, with 20 bases between them. As DNA, the CDR3 is TGTGCCAGCACCTCACCGGGACGATATCAATACGAGCAGTACTTC. Its translation: CASTSPGRYQYEQYF.

This chain joins TRBV29-1 and TRBJ1-1; tentatively, D is TRBD1 (5 bases). Germline assignment: CDR1 SQVTM and CDR2 ANQGSEA. Trimming removed 5 bases from V and 6 bases from J, with 16 bases in between. The CDR3 has 13 residues. The CDR3, as DNA: TGCAGCGTTCCTCGACAGCGAGGTGCTGAAGCTTTCTTT. Protein sequence: CSVPRQRGAEAFF.

Here the CDR3 reads CASSPLGQGNYGYTF. The DNA for the CDR3 is TGTGCCAGCAGTCCCTTGGGACAGGGTAACTATGGCTACACCTTC. The chain combines TRBV28 with TRBJ1-2; 9 bases are a match to TRBD1. V gave up 5 bases and J gave up 1 base; unmatched junction bases: 5. Germline assignment: CDR1 MDHEN and CDR2 SYDVKM. The CDR3 contains 15 residues.

This clone was observed once. The chain joins TRBV6-5 to TRBJ2-7, with TRBD1 identical over 11 bases. This CDR3 is 14 amino acids long. Germline values: CDR1 MNHEY, CDR2 SVGAGI. V dropped 6 bases and J dropped 3; count of bases not matched to a gene: 4. CDR3 bases: TGTGCCAGCAGCACCGGGACAGGGGGCTACGAGCAGTACTTC. Translation gives CASSTGTGGYEQYF.

The CDR3 region is CASRGGQTYEQYF. Here the CDR3 DNA reads TGTGCCAGCAGGGGTGGACAAACCTACGAGCAGTACTTC. The chain employs TRBV28 and TRBJ2-7; the D gene is possibly TRBD1 (5 bases). The CDR3 runs to 13 residues. CDR1 and CDR2 (germline): MDHEN, SYDVKM. Trimming left V 6 bases short and J 2 bases short, with 11 bases between.